This note documents a single T cell receptor (beta chain) sequence. The data originate from a study of CD8 T cells in Susac syndrome. The V end was cut by 1 base, the J end by 3 bases, with 16 bases between. The CDR3 contains 15 residues. In germline, CDR1 is DFQATT, CDR2 SNEGSKA (reference sequence). Random hexamers primed reverse transcription of about 0.5 to 1 ug RNA. In TCRdb, the immunoSEQ multiplex PCR reads were re-called with MiXCR into one record per CDR3 protein. The table includes about 250,000 distinct CDR3 sequences, approximately 92% detected once. V usage is TRBV20-1 and J usage is TRBJ2-7; a weak D match, TRBD1 (5 bases). The origin of this receptor is a human donor with multiple sclerosis. Sequences were obtained from CD4+ T cells from PBMCs. CDR3 in DNA: TGCAGTGCTAGAGGACAGTTGAATTCTGACTACGAGCAGTACTTC. This encodes CSARGQLNSDYEQYF.